The rows below give T cell receptor beta chains drawn from one sample of a study of T-cell memory formation after mild COVID-19. TCRdb re-called the 5' RACE reads with MiXCR, one entry per CDR3 protein. The sample lists under 600,000 distinct CDR3 sequences, about 20% seen once, with about 8.7% in the top ten. Sample: PBMCs or a T cell subset sorted from them (not recorded which). The receptor source for this set is an adult woman who had mild COVID-19 (a few samples of this study predate the infection). Cell type and time point are not known. Both conserved end residues are part of each CDR3. A D gene is named only where the DNA matches it firmly. Part of the rows lack a size; the others show once, few, many or a class for expanded clones.

V,D,J,size,DNA,CDR3
TRBV7-9,TRBD1,TRBJ2-7,NA,TGTGCCAGCAGCTCGGGACAGGGGGTAAACTACGAGCAGTACTTC,CASSSGQGVNYEQYF
TRBV4-1,NA,TRBJ2-2,NA,TGCGCCAGCAGCCAAGTATTCTTGGAGCTGTTTTTT,CASSQVFLELFF
TRBV7-2,NA,TRBJ1-1,few,TGTGCCAGCAGCCCGCGCCGGAGACAGAAAAACACTGAAGCTTTCTTT,CASSPRRRQKNTEAFF
TRBV6-1,NA,TRBJ2-2,once,TGTGCCAGCAGTGAAATGACAAACACCGGGGAGCTGTTTTTT,CASSEMTNTGELFF
TRBV20-1,TRBD2,TRBJ2-4,NA,TGCAGTGCTAGAGATCCGACTAGCGGAGTAAACATTCAGTACTTC,CSARDPTSGVNIQYF
TRBV12-3/TRBV12-4,NA,TRBJ1-1,NA,TGTGCCAGCAGTCCCATTAGTGAGGACTACCACACTGAAGCTTTCTTT,CASSPISEDYHTEAFF
TRBV5-1,NA,TRBJ2-2,few,TGCGCCAGCAGCTCCGGGGGTATTTCCGGGGAGCTGTTTTTT,CASSSGGISGELFF
TRBV5-1,TRBD1,TRBJ2-7,NA,TGCGCCAGCAGCCCTGTGTACAGGGGTTCCTACGAGCAGTACTTC,CASSPVYRGSYEQYF
TRBV5-5,NA,TRBJ2-7,NA,TGTGCCAGCAGCCCCTGGGGCACCCGGAGCTCCTACGAGCAGTACTTC,CASSPWGTRSSYEQYF
TRBV27,TRBD1,TRBJ2-5,few,TGTGCCAGCAGTTTAGCCGACAGGGCACAGACCCAGTACTTC,CASSLADRAQTQYF
TRBV24-1,TRBD2,TRBJ2-3,NA,TGTGCCACCAGTGATAGCGGGAGGGTCACAGATACGCAGTATTTT,CATSDSGRVTDTQYF
TRBV7-9,NA,TRBJ1-1,few,TGTGCCAGCAGCTTCCCGGCTAACACTGAAGCTTTCTTT,CASSFPANTEAFF
TRBV18,TRBD2,TRBJ2-1,few,TGTGCCAGCTCACCACGGGGACTAGCGGAGGCCGAGCAGTTCTTC,CASSPRGLAEAEQFF
TRBV18,TRBD1,TRBJ2-7,NA,TGTGCCAGCTCGCCCGACAGGGCCCACGAGCAGTACTTC,CASSPDRAHEQYF
TRBV12-3/TRBV12-4,NA,TRBJ1-1,few,TGTGCCAGCAGTTTAGCGATGTTTGGGGAAGCTTTCTTT,CASSLAMFGEAFF
TRBV5-4,TRBD1,TRBJ2-1,few,TGTGCCAGCAGTCCCGGCGGGACAGGGGGTAACGGGCAGTTCTTC,CASSPGGTGGNGQFF
TRBV12-3/TRBV12-4,NA,TRBJ2-2,NA,TGTGCCAGCAGACCTGAGGGTTGGCGGCTGTTTTTT,CASRPEGWRLFF
TRBV20-1,NA,TRBJ2-3,NA,TGCAGTGCTAGGGCGTATAATACGCAGTATTTT,CSARAYNTQYF
TRBV12-3/TRBV12-4,TRBD2,TRBJ2-7,few,TGTGCCAGCAGTTTAGCGGGAGGGCCGGTCGAGCAGTACTTC,CASSLAGGPVEQYF
TRBV11-2,NA,TRBJ2-3,NA,TGTGCCAGCAGGCGGAAACTAGCACCCACGTCAGATACGCAGTATTTT,CASRRKLAPTSDTQYF
TRBV4-1,NA,TRBJ2-4,few,TGCGCCAGCAGCCAAACCGAGGGCCCTCGGGCCAAAAACATTCAGTACTTC,CASSQTEGPRAKNIQYF